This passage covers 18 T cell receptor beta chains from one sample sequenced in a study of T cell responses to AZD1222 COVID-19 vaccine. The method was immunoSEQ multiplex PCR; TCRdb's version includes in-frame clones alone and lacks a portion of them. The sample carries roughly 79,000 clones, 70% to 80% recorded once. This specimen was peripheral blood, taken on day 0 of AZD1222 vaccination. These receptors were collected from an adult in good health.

For the CDR3, the DNA is TGTGCCAGCAGAGTTACAGGGACTGAGCAGTTCTTC. This encodes CASRVTGTEQFF. This chain connects TRBV2 to TRBJ2-1; perhaps TRBD1 as D (6 bases). The CDR3 length is 12 residues. The V gene lost 6 bases and the J gene lost 9 bases, with 12 bases spanning the gap. Germline V gene lookup returns CDR1 SNHLY and CDR2 FYNNEI.

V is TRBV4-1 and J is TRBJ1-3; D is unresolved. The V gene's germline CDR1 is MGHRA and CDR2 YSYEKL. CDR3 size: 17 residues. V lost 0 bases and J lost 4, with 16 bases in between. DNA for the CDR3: TGCGCCAGCAGCCAAGATCGCGAGACATACCTCGGAAACACCATATATTTT. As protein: CASSQDRETYLGNTIYF.

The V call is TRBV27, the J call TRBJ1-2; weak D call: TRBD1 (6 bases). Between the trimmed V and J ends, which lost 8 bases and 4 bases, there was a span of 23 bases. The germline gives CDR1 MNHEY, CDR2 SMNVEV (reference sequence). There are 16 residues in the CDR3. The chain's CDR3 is CASSPWGGAGFYGYTF. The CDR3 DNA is TGTGCCAGCTCCCCCTGGGGGGGCGCCGGATTCTATGGCTACACCTTC.

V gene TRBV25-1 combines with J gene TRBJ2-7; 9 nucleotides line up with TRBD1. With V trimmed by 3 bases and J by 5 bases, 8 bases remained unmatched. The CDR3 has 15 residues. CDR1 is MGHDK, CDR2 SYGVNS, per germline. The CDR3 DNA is TGTGCCAGCAGTGAGACCGGGACAGGGAGACACGAGCAGTACTTC. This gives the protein CASSETGTGRHEQYF.

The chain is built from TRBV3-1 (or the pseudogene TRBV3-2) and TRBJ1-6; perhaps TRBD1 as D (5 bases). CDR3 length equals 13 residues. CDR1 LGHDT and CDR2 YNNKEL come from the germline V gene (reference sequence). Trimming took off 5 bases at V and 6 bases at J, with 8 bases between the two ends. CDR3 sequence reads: CASSGDFNSPLHF. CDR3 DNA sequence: TGTGCCAGCAGCGGGGACTTTAATTCACCCCTCCACTTT.

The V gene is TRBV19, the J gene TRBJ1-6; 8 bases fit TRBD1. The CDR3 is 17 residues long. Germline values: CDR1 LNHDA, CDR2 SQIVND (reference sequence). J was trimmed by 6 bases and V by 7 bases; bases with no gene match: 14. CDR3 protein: CASNRAPGGAGNSPLHF. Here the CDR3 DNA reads TGTGCCAGTAACCGCGCGCCAGGGGGCGCGGGTAATTCACCCCTCCACTTT. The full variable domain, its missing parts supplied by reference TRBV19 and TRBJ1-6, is DGGITQSPKYLFRKEGQNVTLSCEQNLNHDAMYWYRQDPGQGLRLIYYSQIVNDFQKGDIAEGYSVSREKKESFPLTVTSAQKNPTAFYLCASNRAPGGAGNSPLHFGNGTRLTVT.

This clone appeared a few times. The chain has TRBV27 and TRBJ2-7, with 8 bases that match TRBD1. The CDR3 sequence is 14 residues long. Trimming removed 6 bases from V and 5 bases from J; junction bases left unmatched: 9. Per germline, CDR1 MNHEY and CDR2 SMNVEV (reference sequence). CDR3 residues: CASRGGRGRNEQYF. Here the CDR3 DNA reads TGTGCCAGCAGGGGGGGCAGGGGGCGTAACGAGCAGTACTTC.

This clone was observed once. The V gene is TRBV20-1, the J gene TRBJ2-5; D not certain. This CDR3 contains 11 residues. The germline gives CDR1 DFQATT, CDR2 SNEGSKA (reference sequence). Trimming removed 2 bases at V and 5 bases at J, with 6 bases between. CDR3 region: CSARPRETQYF. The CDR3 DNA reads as TGCAGTGCTAGACCGCGCGAGACCCAGTACTTC.

CDR3 nucleotide sequence: TGTGCCAGCAGCCCAGGGAACTACAATGAGCAGTTCTTC. It yields the protein CASSPGNYNEQFF. The chain couples TRBV7-2 to TRBJ2-1; perhaps TRBD1 as D (5 bases). The CDR3 spans 13 residues. Trimming took 5 bases from V and 3 from J, leaving 8 bases between them. The V gene's germline CDR1 is SGHTA and CDR2 FQGNSA.

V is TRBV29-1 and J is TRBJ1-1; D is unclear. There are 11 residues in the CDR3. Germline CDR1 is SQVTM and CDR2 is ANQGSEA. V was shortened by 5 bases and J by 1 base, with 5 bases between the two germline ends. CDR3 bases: TGCAGCGTTTCTGGGAACACTGAAGCTTTCTTT. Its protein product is CSVSGNTEAFF.

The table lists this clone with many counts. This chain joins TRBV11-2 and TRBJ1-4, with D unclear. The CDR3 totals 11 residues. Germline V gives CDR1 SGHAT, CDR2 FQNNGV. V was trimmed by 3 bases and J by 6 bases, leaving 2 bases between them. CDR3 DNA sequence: TGTGCCAGCAGCTTTCATGAAAAACTGTTTTTT. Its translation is CASSFHEKLFF. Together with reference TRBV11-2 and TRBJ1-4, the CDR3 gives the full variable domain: EAGVAQSPRYKIIEKRQSVAFWCNPISGHATLYWYQQILGQGPKLLIQFQNNGVVDDSQLPKDRFSAERLKGVDSTLKIQPAKLEDSAVYLCASSFHEKLFFGSGTQLSVL.

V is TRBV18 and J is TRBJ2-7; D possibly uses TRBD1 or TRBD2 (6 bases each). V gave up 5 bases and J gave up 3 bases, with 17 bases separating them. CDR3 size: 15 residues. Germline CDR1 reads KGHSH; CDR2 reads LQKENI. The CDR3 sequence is CASSAGHGGYYEQYF. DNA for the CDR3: TGTGCCAGCTCAGCGGGACACGGGGGATACTACGAGCAGTACTTC. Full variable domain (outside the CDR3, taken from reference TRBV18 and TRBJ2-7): NAGVMQNPRHLVRRRGQEARLRCSPMKGHSHVYWYRQLPEEGLKFMVYLQKENIIDESGMPKERFSAEFPKEGPSILRIQQVVRGDSAAYFCASSAGHGGYYEQYFGPGTRLTVT.

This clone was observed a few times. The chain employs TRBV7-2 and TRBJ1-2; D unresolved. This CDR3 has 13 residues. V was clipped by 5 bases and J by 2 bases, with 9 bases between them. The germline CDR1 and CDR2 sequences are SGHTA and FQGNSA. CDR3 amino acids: CASSPRRNYGYTF. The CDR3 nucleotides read TGTGCCAGCAGCCCTCGACGGAACTATGGCTACACCTTC.

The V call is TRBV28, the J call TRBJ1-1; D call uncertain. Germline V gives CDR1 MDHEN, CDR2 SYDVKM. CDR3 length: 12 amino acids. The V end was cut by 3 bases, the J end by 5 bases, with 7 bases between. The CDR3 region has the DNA TGTGCCAGCAGTTTTTCAAGAACTGAAGCTTTCTTT. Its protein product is CASSFSRTEAFF.

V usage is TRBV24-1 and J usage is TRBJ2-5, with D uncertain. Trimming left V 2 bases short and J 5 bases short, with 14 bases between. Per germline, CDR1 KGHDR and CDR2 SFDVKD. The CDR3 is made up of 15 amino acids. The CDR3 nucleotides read TGTGCCACCAGTGATTCGTCCGGGCCCGGGGAGACCCAGTACTTC. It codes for CATSDSSGPGETQYF.

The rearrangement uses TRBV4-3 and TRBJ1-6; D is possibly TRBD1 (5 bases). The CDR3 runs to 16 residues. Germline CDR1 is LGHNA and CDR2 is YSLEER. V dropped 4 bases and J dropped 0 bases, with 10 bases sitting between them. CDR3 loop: CASSPGGSSYNSPLHF. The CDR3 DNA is TGCGCCAGCAGCCCCGGGGGGAGCTCCTATAATTCACCCCTCCACTTT.

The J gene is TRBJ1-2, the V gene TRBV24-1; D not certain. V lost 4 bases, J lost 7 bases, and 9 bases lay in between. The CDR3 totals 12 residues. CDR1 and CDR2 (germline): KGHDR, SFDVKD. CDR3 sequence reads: CATSDLISGYTF. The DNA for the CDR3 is TGTGCCACCAGTGACCTCATCTCTGGCTACACCTTC.

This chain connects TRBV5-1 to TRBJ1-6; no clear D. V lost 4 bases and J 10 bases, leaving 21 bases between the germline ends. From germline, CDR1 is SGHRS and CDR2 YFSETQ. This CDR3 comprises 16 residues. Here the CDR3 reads CASSQTGIEEGSPLHF. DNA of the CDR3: TGCGCCAGCAGCCAGACCGGGATCGAGGAGGGCTCACCCCTCCACTTT.